This TCR beta chain was observed in a study of cytomegalovirus exposure and HLA in healthy donors. The wider study: HLA-typed donors contributed some 85 million unique TCRs, which were held in an early data release.

A word on this clone: Its antigen is undetermined.

PCR was performed using 60 Vbeta and 13 Jbeta primers. TCRdb keeps only in-frame clones here, not all; method: immunoSEQ multiplex PCR. The table records over 40,000 clones, around 68% of them present only once. Study-wide results and caveats: According to the study, roughly 180 TCR beta chains were cytomegalovirus-associated. Later genetic work tied a missense DCLRE1C variant to beta-chain V and J trimming. Donor immune exposure was known only as CMV serostatus.

Per the germline V gene, CDR1 is MNHEY and CDR2 is SMNVEV (reference sequence). The CDR3 loop spans 16 amino acids. Unmatched junction bases numbered 5, after V lost 2 bases and J lost 2 bases. The chain is built from TRBV27 and TRBJ2-3, with 9 bases fitting TRBD2. The source of this sequence is a man younger than 45 in good health and CMV-seronegative. The sequenced sample was PBMCs. The CDR3 is CASSLQTSGDTDTQYF. The CDR3 DNA reads TGTGCCAGCAGTTTACAGACTAGCGGAGACACAGATACGCAGTATTTT.